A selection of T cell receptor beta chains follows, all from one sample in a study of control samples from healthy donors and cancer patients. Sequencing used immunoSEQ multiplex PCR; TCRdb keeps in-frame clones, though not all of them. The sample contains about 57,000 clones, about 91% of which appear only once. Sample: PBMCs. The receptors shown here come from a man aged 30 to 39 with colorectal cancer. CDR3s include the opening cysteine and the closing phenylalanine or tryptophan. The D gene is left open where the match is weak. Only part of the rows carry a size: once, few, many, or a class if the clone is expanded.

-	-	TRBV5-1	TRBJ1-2	TGCGCCAGCAGCTTGCGGTTGGACGGCTATGGCTACACCTTC	CASSLRLDGYGYTF
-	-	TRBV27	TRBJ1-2	TGTGCCAGCAGTCCAAAGACGGACTTCTATGGCTACACCTTC	CASSPKTDFYGYTF
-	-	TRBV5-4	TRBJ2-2	TGTGCCAGCAGCTTGAGGGCAGGGAACACCGGGGAGCTGTTTTTT	CASSLRAGNTGELFF
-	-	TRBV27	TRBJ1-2	TGTGCCTCCTCGGGGCCGTCGACGTATGGCTACACCTTC	CASSGPSTYGYTF
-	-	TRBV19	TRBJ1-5	TGTGCCAGTCTAGAACGGGACGGAAGCAATCAGCCCCAGCATTTT	CASLERDGSNQPQHF
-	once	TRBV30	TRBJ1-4	TGTGCCTGGAACAGCTGGGGTAGTGAAAAACTGTTTTTT	CAWNSWGSEKLFF
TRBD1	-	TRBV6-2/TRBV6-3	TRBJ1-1	TGTGCCAGCAGTGACAGGGGGCCTCACATGAACACTGAAGCTTTCTTT	CASSDRGPHMNTEAFF
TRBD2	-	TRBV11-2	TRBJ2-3	TGTGCCAGCAGCTCTGTCGGACTAGCGGGGGAGGACACAGATACGCAGTATTTT	CASSSVGLAGEDTDTQYF
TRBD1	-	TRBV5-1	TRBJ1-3	TGCGCCAGCAGCTACGGACAGGGCTCTGGAAACACCATATATTTT	CASSYGQGSGNTIYF
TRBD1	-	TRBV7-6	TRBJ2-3	TGTGCCAGCAGCTTGGGACAGGGGGTGCCAGATACGCAGTATTTT	CASSLGQGVPDTQYF
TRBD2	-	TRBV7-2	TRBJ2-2	TGTGCCAGCAGCAGGGACTACAAGAACACCGGGGAGCTGTTTTTT	CASSRDYKNTGELFF
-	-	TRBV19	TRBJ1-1	TGTGCCAGTAGTCTAGAGGTGGAGACTGAAGCTTTCTTT	CASSLEVETEAFF
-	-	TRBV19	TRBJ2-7	TGTGCCAGTAGTGCCCGCAGGTCGGTTTCCGTCTACGAGCAGTACTTC	CASSARRSVSVYEQYF
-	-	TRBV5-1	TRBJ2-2	TGCGCCAGCAGGAGGGGACCCAACACCGGGGAGCTGTTTTTT	CASRRGPNTGELFF
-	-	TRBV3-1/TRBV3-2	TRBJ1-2	TGTGCCAGCAGCCAAGATGGGATTAACTATGGCTACACCTTC	CASSQDGINYGYTF
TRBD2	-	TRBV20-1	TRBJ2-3	TGCAGTGCTAGTCTTGTCTTCGCCGGGACTAGCGGGGGGACCGTCTCCACAGATACGCAGTATTTT	CSASLVFAGTSGGTVSTDTQYF
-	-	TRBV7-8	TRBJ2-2	TGTGCCAGCACCCACACCGGGGAGCTGTTTTTT	CASTHTGELFF
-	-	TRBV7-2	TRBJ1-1	TGTGCCAGCAGCAGGACAGCGACGAACACTGAAGCTTTCTTT	CASSRTATNTEAFF
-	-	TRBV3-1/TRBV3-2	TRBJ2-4	TGTGCCAGCAGCCAAAAGGGCGTGGCCAAAAACATTCAGTACTTC	CASSQKGVAKNIQYF
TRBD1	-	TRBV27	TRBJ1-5	TGTGCCAGCAGAATCGGGACAGGGCCCGGCAATCAGCCCCAGCATTTT	CASRIGTGPGNQPQHF
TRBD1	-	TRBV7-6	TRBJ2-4	TGTGCCAGCAGCCCCAACGCACAGGGGGCCAAAAACATTCAGTACTTC	CASSPNAQGAKNIQYF
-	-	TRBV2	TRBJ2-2	TGTGCCAGCAGTGAACTAGTTGCTTTCGGGGAGCTGTTTTTT	CASSELVAFGELFF
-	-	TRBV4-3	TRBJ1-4	TGCGCCAGCAGCCATTGGGGGACTGCAACTAATGAAAAACTGTTTTTT	CASSHWGTATNEKLFF
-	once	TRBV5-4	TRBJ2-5	TGTGCCAGCAGCTCACAAGGTGAAGAGACCCAGTACTTC	CASSSQGEETQYF
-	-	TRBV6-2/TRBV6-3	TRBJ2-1	TGTGCCAGCAGTTACTCTGATGGTCAGGGAGCCTCCAAGTTCTTC	CASSYSDGQGASKFF
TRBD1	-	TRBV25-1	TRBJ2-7	TGTGCCAGCAGTGACACGGCCGGGACAGGGTCCTACGAGCAGTACTTC	CASSDTAGTGSYEQYF
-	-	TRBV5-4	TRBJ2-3	TGTGCCAGCAGCTTGAGGGGCACAGATACGCAGTATTTT	CASSLRGTDTQYF
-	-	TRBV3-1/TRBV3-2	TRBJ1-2	TGTGCCAGCAGCCAGGGGGATGGCGGCTACACCTTC	CASSQGDGGYTF
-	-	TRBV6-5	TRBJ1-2	TGTGCCAGCAGTTACGGACAGTCGAGCTATGGCTACACCTTC	CASSYGQSSYGYTF
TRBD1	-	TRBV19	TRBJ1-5	TGTGCCAGTAGTACCCGGGGACAGGGGAGCGTCGGTCAGCCCCAGCATTTT	CASSTRGQGSVGQPQHF
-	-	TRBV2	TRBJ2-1	TGTGCCAGCAGTGATGGTTTTGGGCAGTTCTTC	CASSDGFGQFF
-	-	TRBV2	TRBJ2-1	TGTGCCAGCCGTGCGTCGGGGGATGTAAATGAGCAGTTCTTC	CASRASGDVNEQFF
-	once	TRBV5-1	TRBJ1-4	TGCGCCAGCAGCTTGGACGGTCCCTTAAATGAAAAACTGTTTTTT	CASSLDGPLNEKLFF
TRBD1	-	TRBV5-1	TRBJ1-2	TGCGCCAGCAGCTTTACAGGGGGCGCAGGTGGCTACACCTTC	CASSFTGGAGGYTF
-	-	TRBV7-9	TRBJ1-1	TGTGCCAGCAGCTCACTGATGGGGGCTGAAGCTTTCTTT	CASSSLMGAEAFF
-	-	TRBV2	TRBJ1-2	TGTGCCAGCAGTGAAGCGGGGGACGGCGATGGCTACACCTTC	CASSEAGDGDGYTF
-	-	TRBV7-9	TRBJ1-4	TGTGCCAGCAGCTTAGGTGGAGGACGTGGCAGAAAACTGTTTTTT	CASSLGGGRGRKLFF
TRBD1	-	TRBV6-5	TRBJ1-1	TGTGCCAGCAGGTCAGGGGGAGGCACTGAAGCTTTCTTT	CASRSGGGTEAFF
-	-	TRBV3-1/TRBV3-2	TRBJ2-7	TGTGCCAGCAGCCAAGATTTAGCGGCAGTCTACGAGCAGTACTTC	CASSQDLAAVYEQYF
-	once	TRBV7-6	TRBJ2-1	TGTGCCAGCAGCTCGGGGGCCAGCTCCTACAATGAGCAGTTCTTC	CASSSGASSYNEQFF
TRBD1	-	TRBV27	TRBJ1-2	TGTGCCAGCAGTCCAACAAGACAGGGGTTAAATGGCTACACCTTC	CASSPTRQGLNGYTF
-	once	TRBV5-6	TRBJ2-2	TGTGCCAGCAGCTTGATTCCGTCGACAGGTTACACCGGGGAGCTGTTTTTT	CASSLIPSTGYTGELFF
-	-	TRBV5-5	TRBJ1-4	TGTGCCAGCAGCACCCGGGACAATTCTCTTGAAAAACTGTTTTTT	CASSTRDNSLEKLFF
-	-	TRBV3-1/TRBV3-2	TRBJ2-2	TGTGCCAGCAGCCCGGGACTGCCGAACACCGGGGAGCTGTTTTTT	CASSPGLPNTGELFF
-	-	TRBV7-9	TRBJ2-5	TGTGCCAGCAGTTACGACTCGCGGGAGACCCAGTACTTC	CASSYDSRETQYF